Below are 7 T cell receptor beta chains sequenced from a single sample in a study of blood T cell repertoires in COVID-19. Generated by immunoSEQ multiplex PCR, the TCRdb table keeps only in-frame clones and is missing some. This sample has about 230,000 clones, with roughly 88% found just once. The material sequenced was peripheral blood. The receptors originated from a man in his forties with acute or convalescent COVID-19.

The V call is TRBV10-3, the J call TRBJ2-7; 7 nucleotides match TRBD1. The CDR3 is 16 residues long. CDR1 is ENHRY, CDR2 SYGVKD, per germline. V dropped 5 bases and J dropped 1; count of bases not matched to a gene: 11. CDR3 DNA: TGTGCCATCAGTTCTACCCGGGACAGAATATCCTACGAGCAGTACTTC. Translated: CAISSTRDRISYEQYF.

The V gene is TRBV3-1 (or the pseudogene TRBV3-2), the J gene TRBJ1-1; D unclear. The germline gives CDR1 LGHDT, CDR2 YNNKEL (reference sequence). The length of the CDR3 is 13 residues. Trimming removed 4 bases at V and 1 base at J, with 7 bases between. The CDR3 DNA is TGTGCCAGCAGCCCTACAGCGAACACTGAAGCTTTCTTT. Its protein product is CASSPTANTEAFF.

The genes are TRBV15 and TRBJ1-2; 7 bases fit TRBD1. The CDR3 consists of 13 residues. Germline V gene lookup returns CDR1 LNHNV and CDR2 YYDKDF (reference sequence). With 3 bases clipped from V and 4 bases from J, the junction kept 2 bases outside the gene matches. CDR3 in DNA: TGTGCCACCAGCAGCGGGACAGTCTATGGCTACACCTTC. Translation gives CATSSGTVYGYTF.

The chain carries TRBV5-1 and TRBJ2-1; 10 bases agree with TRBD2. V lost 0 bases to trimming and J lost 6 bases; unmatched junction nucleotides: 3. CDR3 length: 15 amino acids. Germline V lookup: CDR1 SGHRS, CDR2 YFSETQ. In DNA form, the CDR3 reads TGCGCCAGCAGCTTGGGTCTAGCGGGAGTCAATGAGCAGTTCTTC. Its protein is CASSLGLAGVNEQFF.

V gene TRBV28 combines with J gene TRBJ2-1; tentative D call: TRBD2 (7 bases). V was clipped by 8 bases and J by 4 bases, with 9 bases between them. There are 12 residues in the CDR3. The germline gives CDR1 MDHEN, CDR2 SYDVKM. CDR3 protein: CASEGGYNEQFF. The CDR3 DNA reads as TGTGCCAGCGAGGGGGGGTACAATGAGCAGTTCTTC.

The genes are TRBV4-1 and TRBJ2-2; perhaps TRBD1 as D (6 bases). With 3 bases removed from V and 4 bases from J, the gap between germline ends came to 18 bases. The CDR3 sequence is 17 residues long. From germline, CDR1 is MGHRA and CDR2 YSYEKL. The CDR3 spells CASSQRRAGTTTGELFF. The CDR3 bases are TGCGCCAGCAGCCAGAGGAGAGCCGGGACAACCACCGGGGAGCTGTTTTTT.

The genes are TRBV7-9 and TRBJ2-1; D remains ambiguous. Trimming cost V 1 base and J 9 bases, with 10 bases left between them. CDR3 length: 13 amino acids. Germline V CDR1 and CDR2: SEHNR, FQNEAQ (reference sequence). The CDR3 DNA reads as TGTGCCAGCAGCTTAGGTGGTAGAGGTGAGCAGTTCTTC. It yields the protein CASSLGGRGEQFF.